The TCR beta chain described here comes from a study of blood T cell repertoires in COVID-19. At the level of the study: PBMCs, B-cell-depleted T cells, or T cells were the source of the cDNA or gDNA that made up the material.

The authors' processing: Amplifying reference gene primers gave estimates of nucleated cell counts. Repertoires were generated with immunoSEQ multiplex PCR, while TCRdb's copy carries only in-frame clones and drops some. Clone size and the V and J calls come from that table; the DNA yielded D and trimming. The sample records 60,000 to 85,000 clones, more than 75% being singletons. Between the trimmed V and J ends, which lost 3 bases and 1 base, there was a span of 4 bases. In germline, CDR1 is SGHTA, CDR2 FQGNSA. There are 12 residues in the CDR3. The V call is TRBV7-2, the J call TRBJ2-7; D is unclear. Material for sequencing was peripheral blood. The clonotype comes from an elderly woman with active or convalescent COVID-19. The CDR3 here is CASSFLSYEQYF. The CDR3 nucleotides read TGTGCCAGCAGCTTTCTTTCCTACGAGCAGTACTTC.